Below are 20 T cell receptor beta chains sequenced from a single sample in a study of radiotherapy plus CTLA-4 blockade in lung cancer. Some clones are missing from TCRdb's copy, which holds only in-frame ones; the method was immunoSEQ multiplex PCR. The sample includes tens of thousands of clones, 72% of them seen just once. The sample was peripheral blood, taken from a patient treated with radiotherapy plus ipilimumab. These receptors all come from a human donor with non-small cell lung cancer who had stable disease on radiotherapy plus ipilimumab.

This CDR3 is CASSSRSVAADYGYTF. The CDR3 DNA follows: TGTGCCAGCAGCAGCCGAAGCGTAGCGGCGGACTATGGCTACACCTTC. The rearrangement links TRBV5-5 to TRBJ1-2; D unclear. The V end lost 4 bases, the J end lost 3 bases, and 19 bases lay between the germline ends. The germline V gene has CDR1 SGHKS and CDR2 YYEKEE (reference sequence). There are 16 residues in the CDR3.

V and J are TRBV5-8 and TRBJ1-6; perhaps TRBD1 as D (6 bases). V was shortened by 3 bases and J by 12 bases, with 13 bases between the two germline ends. CDR1 and CDR2 from the germline V gene are SGHTS and YDEGEE. CDR3 length: 13 amino acids. The CDR3 spells CASSSFSGEPLHF. CDR3 in DNA: TGTGCCAGCAGCTCCTTTTCAGGGGAACCCCTCCACTTT.

The V call is TRBV2, the J call TRBJ1-5; 12 bases are a match to TRBD1. V was pared by 8 bases and J by 6 bases, with 5 bases of the junction left unmatched. The CDR3 is made up of 14 amino acids. In germline, CDR1 is SNHLY, CDR2 FYNNEI. The CDR3, as DNA: TGTGCCAGCCATGGGACAGGGGGCGGTCAGCCCCAGCATTTT. Residues: CASHGTGGGQPQHF.

This chain joins TRBV19 and TRBJ2-5, with D possibly matching TRBD2 (7 bases). CDR1 and CDR2 from the germline V gene are LNHDA and SQIVND (reference sequence). This CDR3 is 15 amino acids long. V was clipped by 4 bases and J by 2 bases, with 14 bases between them. Here the CDR3 DNA reads TGTGCCAGTAGTAGGACAGCGGGACCTCAAGAGACCCAGTACTTC. Protein sequence: CASSRTAGPQETQYF.

This clone showed up just a few times. The chain joins TRBV30 to TRBJ1-2; tentative D call: TRBD1 (5 bases). From germline, CDR1 is GTSNPN and CDR2 SVGIG (reference sequence). V lost 1 base, J lost 6 bases, and 15 bases lay in between. CDR3 length equals 14 residues. DNA for the CDR3: TGTGCCTGGAGTGCTATCCGACAGTCCGATGGCTACACCTTC. Residues: CAWSAIRQSDGYTF.

This clone is a singleton in its sample. This sequence joins TRBV7-2 and TRBJ1-2; D possibly corresponds to TRBD1 (6 bases). The CDR3 is 13 residues long. The germline V and J ends were trimmed by 2 bases and 5 bases, with 9 bases remaining between them. Germline assignment: CDR1 SGHTA and CDR2 FQGNSA. The DNA for the CDR3 is TGTGCCAGCAGCTTATTGCAGGGGTATGGCTACACCTTC. Amino acid sequence: CASSLLQGYGYTF.

This chain joins TRBV13 and TRBJ2-5, with TRBD2 matching 7 bases. The CDR3 totals 13 residues. Germline V gene data show CDR1 as PRHDT and CDR2 as FYEKMQ (reference sequence). J was trimmed by 5 bases and V by 5 bases; bases with no gene match: 5. The CDR3 DNA reads as TGTGCCAGCAGCCCCAGGCGGGGGGAGACCCAGTACTTC. Its protein is CASSPRRGETQYF.

The chain links TRBV6-6 to TRBJ1-3; D unresolved. CDR3 length: 15 residues. Trimming left V 5 bases short and J 0 bases short, with 11 bases between. CDR1 and CDR2 from the germline V gene are MNHNY and SVGAGI (reference sequence). This CDR3 is CASSPWRHSGNTIYF. The CDR3 region has the DNA TGTGCCAGCAGTCCCTGGCGGCACTCTGGAAACACCATATATTTT.

This rearrangement joins TRBV30 to TRBJ1-1; D remains ambiguous. Germline lookup yields CDR1 GTSNPN and CDR2 SVGIG (reference sequence). The CDR3 has 12 residues. Trimming left V 4 bases short and J 4 bases short, with 10 bases between. CDR3 in amino acids: CAWNRHGTEAFF. The CDR3 DNA follows: TGTGCCTGGAACCGCCACGGCACTGAAGCTTTCTTT. The variable domain in full, with the rest retrieved from reference TRBV30 and TRBJ1-1, is SQTIHQWPATLVQPVGSPLSLECTVEGTSNPNLYWYRQAAGRGLQLLFYSVGIGQISSEVPQNLSASRPQDRQFILSSKKLLLSDSGFYLCAWNRHGTEAFFGQGTRLTVV.

Only one count was recorded for this clone. The gene calls are TRBV30 and TRBJ1-2, with D maybe TRBD1 (6 bases). The CDR3 is 15 amino acids. CDR1 GTSNPN and CDR2 SVGIG come from the germline V gene (reference sequence). V was pared by 2 bases and J by 8 bases, with 21 bases between. CDR3 DNA sequence: TGTGCCTGGAGTCGGGGGGGGGCCGGCTTTGAAGGCTACACCTTC. It is translated as CAWSRGGAGFEGYTF.

The chain links TRBV5-1 to TRBJ2-7; TRBD2 agrees at 7 bases. The CDR3 totals 14 residues. V shed 7 bases, J shed 1 base, and the junction held 8 bases outside the gene matches. CDR1 SGHRS and CDR2 YFSETQ come from the germline V gene. The CDR3 nucleotides are TGCGCCAGCGGCCGGGAGCGGGGATCCTACGAGCAGTACTTC. It codes for CASGRERGSYEQYF.

On this clone itself: This CDR3 is also generated by other DNA sequences in the sample. This CDR3 reads CASSPSYEQYF. Written as DNA, the CDR3 is TGTGCCAGCAGTCCGTCCTACGAGCAGTACTTC. The V and J genes are TRBV2 and TRBJ2-7; D is unresolved. Trimming pared 5 bases from V and 1 base from J, leaving 3 bases between. There are 11 residues in the CDR3. Germline V gene data show CDR1 as SNHLY and CDR2 as FYNNEI.

The chain carries TRBV4-1 and TRBJ2-7; tentatively, D is TRBD1 (7 bases). The V and J ends lost 4 bases and 7 bases respectively, with 26 bases between them. CDR3 length: 17 residues. Germline CDR1 is MGHRA and CDR2 is YSYEKL. The CDR3: CASSRGAGLDRAQEQYF. CDR3 bases: TGCGCCAGCAGCCGAGGCGCGGGACTCGACAGGGCGCAGGAGCAGTACTTC.

The J gene is TRBJ2-2, the V gene TRBV9; 9 nucleotides match TRBD1. The CDR3 loop spans 16 amino acids. V was clipped by 4 bases and J by 7 bases; unmatched bases: 11. Germline CDR1 reads SGDLS; CDR2 reads YYNGEE. The CDR3: CASSPRYGTGSGELFF. The CDR3 DNA follows: TGTGCCAGCAGCCCGCGATATGGGACAGGGAGCGGGGAGCTGTTTTTT.

This chain connects TRBV21-1 to TRBJ2-1; the table's D gene call, TRBD2, was not cross checked with the DNA. TRBV21-1 is a pseudogene segment. This CDR3 contains 16 residues. CDR3 protein: CASSKFAESSYNEQFF. As DNA, the CDR3 is TGTGCCAGCAGCAAATTTGCCGAGAGCTCCTACAATGAGCAGTTCTTC.

The V and J genes are TRBV28 and TRBJ1-1, with no clear D. Germline loops: CDR1 MDHEN, CDR2 SYDVKM. Deletions cut 6 bases from V and 11 bases from J, with 13 bases between. The CDR3 loop spans 11 amino acids. This CDR3 is CASRVQSLAFF. For the CDR3, the DNA is TGTGCCAGCAGGGTTCAGTCTCTGGCTTTCTTT.

In its sample, this clone was seen a few times. The chain recombines TRBV4-1 with TRBJ2-1, with 9 bases aligning to TRBD2. This CDR3 is 15 amino acids long. The germline CDR1 and CDR2 sequences are MGHRA and YSYEKL. The ends lost 2 bases at V and 6 bases at J; junction bases unmatched: 5. The CDR3 nucleotides read TGCGCCAGCAGCCAAAGAGCGGGGGGATTCAATGAGCAGTTCTTC. Its protein is CASSQRAGGFNEQFF.

The rearrangement uses TRBV27 and TRBJ2-1; 15 nucleotides align to TRBD2. J gave up 6 bases and V 5 bases, and 8 bases lay outside the gene matches. The CDR3 totals 17 residues. Germline CDR1 and CDR2: MNHEY and SMNVEV (reference sequence). CDR3 amino acids: CASSGRGLAGGGNEQFF. The CDR3 coding sequence is TGTGCCAGCAGTGGGAGGGGACTAGCGGGGGGAGGCAATGAGCAGTTCTTC.

The chain is built from TRBV5-1 and TRBJ1-5; D might be TRBD1 (6 bases). Germline lookup yields CDR1 SGHRS and CDR2 YFSETQ. The CDR3 runs 14 residues. The ends were cut back, 2 bases at V and 1 base at J, with 7 bases in the middle. The CDR3 here is CASSLGQSNQPQHF. The CDR3 bases are TGCGCCAGCAGCTTAGGACAGAGCAATCAGCCCCAGCATTTT. The full variable domain, completed using reference TRBV5-1 and TRBJ1-5, is KAGVTQTPRYLIKTRGQQVTLSCSPISGHRSVSWYQQTPGQGLQFLFEYFSETQRNKGNFPGRFSGRQFSNSRSEMNVSTLELGDSALYLCASSLGQSNQPQHFGDGTRLSIL.

This sequence joins TRBV15 and TRBJ2-7; D might be TRBD1 (5 bases). V lost 8 bases and J 3 bases, leaving 14 bases between the germline ends. Germline loops: CDR1 LNHNV, CDR2 YYDKDF (reference sequence). CDR3 length equals 13 residues. The CDR3 region has the DNA TGTGCCACCGAACGAGATACAGGCTACGAGCAGTACTTC. Translation: CATERDTGYEQYF.